This is a list of T cell receptor beta chains from one sample in a study of esophageal squamous cell carcinoma under preoperative chemotherapy. TCRdb re-derived calls from the PCR reads in MiXCR, one entry per CDR3 protein. The sample includes about 19,000 distinct CDR3 sequences, 40% to 55% of them seen just once. The specimen was obtained from a patient given preoperative chemotherapy. These receptors came from a human donor with esophageal squamous cell carcinoma. The donor label of this sample is uncertain. CDR3s include the opening cysteine and the closing phenylalanine or tryptophan. Each record gives: J gene, V gene, clone size, D gene, CDR3 DNA, CDR3 protein. A D gene is named only where the DNA matches it firmly. Rows may omit the clone size; those that give it use once, few, many or a size class.

j_call: TRBJ2-1; v_call: TRBV7-8; clone_size: .; d_call: .; cdr3_nt: TGTGCCAGCAGCTTAAGCCTGAATGAGCAGTTCTTC; cdr3_aa: CASSLSLNEQFF
j_call: TRBJ2-3; v_call: TRBV7-8; clone_size: .; d_call: .; cdr3_nt: TGTGCCAGCAGCTTAGCTGGGGTAGCCACAGATATGCAGTATTTC; cdr3_aa: CASSLAGVATDMQYF
j_call: TRBJ2-1; v_call: TRBV6-1; clone_size: .; d_call: .; cdr3_nt: TGTGCCAGCAACACGCTAGAAGGGCGGTTGAATGAGCAGTTCTTC; cdr3_aa: CASNTLEGRLNEQFF
j_call: TRBJ2-4; v_call: TRBV7-2; clone_size: .; d_call: TRBD2; cdr3_nt: TGTGCCAGCAGCGCGGGGGTCGGGGGGGGCGCCAAAGAGACTCAGTACTTC; cdr3_aa: CASSAGVGGGAKETQYF
j_call: TRBJ2-1; v_call: TRBV7-2; clone_size: once; d_call: TRBD1; cdr3_nt: TGTGCCAGCAGCTTCCAACCCGGGACAGGGGCAAAGGAGACCCAGTTCTTC; cdr3_aa: CASSFQPGTGAKETQFF
j_call: TRBJ2-6; v_call: TRBV7-3; clone_size: .; d_call: .; cdr3_nt: TGTGCCAGCAGCTTAATAGGCGGGTCGGGAGGGGCCAACGTCCTGACTTTC; cdr3_aa: CASSLIGGSGGANVLTF
j_call: TRBJ2-3; v_call: TRBV7-3; clone_size: .; d_call: .; cdr3_nt: TGTGCGGCGAGCGCGGGCCGAGACCGAGAGACGCAGTATTTC; cdr3_aa: CAASAGRDRETQYF
j_call: TRBJ2-3; v_call: TRBV25-1; clone_size: few; d_call: .; cdr3_nt: TGTGCCAGCAGTGAATTTGCAGGATGGGGAGGAGGCGCGGGCCACACAGATACGCAGTATTTT; cdr3_aa: CASSEFAGWGGGAGHTDTQYF
j_call: TRBJ2-5; v_call: TRBV6-4; clone_size: .; d_call: .; cdr3_nt: TGTGCCAGGGGGGTCGGGGGGCGTGACAAAGATACCCAGTACTTC; cdr3_aa: CARGVGGRDKDTQYF
j_call: TRBJ2-3; v_call: TRBV6-4; clone_size: few; d_call: TRBD1; cdr3_nt: TGTGCCAGCAGTGACCATGGACAGGGAACAGATACGCAGTATTTT; cdr3_aa: CASSDHGQGTDTQYF
j_call: TRBJ2-3; v_call: TRBV11-2; clone_size: .; d_call: .; cdr3_nt: TGTGCCAGCGGGGGGTCGGGGGTCGGCACCAAAGATACGCAGTATTTC; cdr3_aa: CASGGSGVGTKDTQYF
j_call: TRBJ2-1; v_call: TRBV7-2; clone_size: few; d_call: TRBD2; cdr3_nt: TGTGCCGGCGATACCCTGGGACTAGCGGGGAGCTCCTACAATGAGCAGTTCTTC; cdr3_aa: CAGDTLGLAGSSYNEQFF
j_call: TRBJ2-5; v_call: TRBV25-1; clone_size: .; d_call: TRBD2; cdr3_nt: TGTGCCAGCAGTGAACGGGGGGGTTACGCGACCCAGCTCTTC; cdr3_aa: CASSERGGYATQLF
j_call: TRBJ2-7; v_call: TRBV7-2; clone_size: .; d_call: TRBD2; cdr3_nt: TGTGCCAGCAGCCCACCGGGACTAGCAATTTACGAGCAGTACTTC; cdr3_aa: CASSPPGLAIYEQYF
j_call: TRBJ2-1; v_call: TRBV10-3; clone_size: .; d_call: TRBD1; cdr3_nt: TGTGCCATAATTTTCGGGACAGGGGGCGGTTACGAGCAGTTCTTC; cdr3_aa: CAIIFGTGGGYEQFF
j_call: TRBJ2-5; v_call: TRBV7-3; clone_size: .; d_call: .; cdr3_nt: TGTGCCAGCAGCCTCCCCGCGGAGGGCGACCGCCAGTATTTC; cdr3_aa: CASSLPAEGDRQYF
j_call: TRBJ2-2; v_call: TRBV7-2; clone_size: .; d_call: .; cdr3_nt: TGTGCCAGCAGCTCCTCGACAGGTCAGATAGTCGGGGAGCTGTTTTTT; cdr3_aa: CASSSSTGQIVGELFF
j_call: TRBJ2-1; v_call: TRBV19; clone_size: .; d_call: .; cdr3_nt: TGTGCCAGTAGCTCTACAGGCGTTAGTAATGAGCAGTTCTTC; cdr3_aa: CASSSTGVSNEQFF